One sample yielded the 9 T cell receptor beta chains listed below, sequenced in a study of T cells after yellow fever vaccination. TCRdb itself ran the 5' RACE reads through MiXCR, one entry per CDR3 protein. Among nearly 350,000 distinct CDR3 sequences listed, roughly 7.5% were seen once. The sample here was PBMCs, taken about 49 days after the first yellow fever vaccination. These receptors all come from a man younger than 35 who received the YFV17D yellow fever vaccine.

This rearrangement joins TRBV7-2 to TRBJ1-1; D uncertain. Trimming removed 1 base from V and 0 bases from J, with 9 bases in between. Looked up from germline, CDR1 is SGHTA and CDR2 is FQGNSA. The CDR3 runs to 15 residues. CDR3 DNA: TGTGCCAGCAGCTTAGAGGCCAGGCTGAACACTGAAGCTTTCTTT. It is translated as CASSLEARLNTEAFF.

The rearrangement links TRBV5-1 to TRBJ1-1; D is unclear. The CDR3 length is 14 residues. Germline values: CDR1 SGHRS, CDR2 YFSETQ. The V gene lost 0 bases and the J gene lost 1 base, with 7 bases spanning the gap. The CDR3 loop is CASSLVGWNTEAFF. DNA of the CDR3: TGCGCCAGCAGCTTGGTGGGCTGGAACACTGAAGCTTTCTTT.

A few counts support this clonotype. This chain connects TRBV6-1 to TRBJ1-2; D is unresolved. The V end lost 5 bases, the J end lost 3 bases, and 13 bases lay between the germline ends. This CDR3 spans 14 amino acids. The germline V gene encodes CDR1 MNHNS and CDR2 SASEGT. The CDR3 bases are TGTGCCAGCAGTCCCACGGGCACTGACTATGGCTACACCTTC. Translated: CASSPTGTDYGYTF.

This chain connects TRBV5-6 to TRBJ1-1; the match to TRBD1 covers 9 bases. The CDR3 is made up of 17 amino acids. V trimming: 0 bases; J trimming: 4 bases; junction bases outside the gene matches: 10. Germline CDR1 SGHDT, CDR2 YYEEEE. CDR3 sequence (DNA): TGTGCCAGCAGCTTGGACAGGGGGCGATTAATAGTCACTGAAGCTTTCTTT. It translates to CASSLDRGRLIVTEAFF. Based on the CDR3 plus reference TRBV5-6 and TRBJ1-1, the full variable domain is DAGVTQSPTHLIKTRGQQVTLRCSPKSGHDTVSWYQQALGQGPQFIFQYYEEEERQRGNFPDRFSGHQFPNYSSELNVNALLLGDSALYLCASSLDRGRLIVTEAFFGQGTRLTVV.

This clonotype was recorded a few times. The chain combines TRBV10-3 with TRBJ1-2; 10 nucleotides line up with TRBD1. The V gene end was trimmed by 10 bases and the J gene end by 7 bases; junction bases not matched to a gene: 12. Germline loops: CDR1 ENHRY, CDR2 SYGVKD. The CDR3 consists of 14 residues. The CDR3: CATSGTGEAFGYTF. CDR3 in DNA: TGTGCCACGTCTGGGACAGGGGAAGCGTTTGGCTACACCTTC.

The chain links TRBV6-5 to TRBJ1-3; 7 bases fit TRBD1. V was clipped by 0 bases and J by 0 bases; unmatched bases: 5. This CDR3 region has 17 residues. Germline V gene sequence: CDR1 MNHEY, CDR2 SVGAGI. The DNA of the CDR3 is TGTGCCAGCAGTTACTCGAAAGGGGGCCGCTCTGGAAACACCATATATTTT. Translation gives CASSYSKGGRSGNTIYF.

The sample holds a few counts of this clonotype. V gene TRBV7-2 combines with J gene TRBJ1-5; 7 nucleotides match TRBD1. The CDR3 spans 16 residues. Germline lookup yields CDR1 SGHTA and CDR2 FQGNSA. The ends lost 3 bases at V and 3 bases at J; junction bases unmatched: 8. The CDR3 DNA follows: TGTGCCAGCAGCTTCTCCGCAGGGGGTAACAATCAGCCCCAGCATTTT. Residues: CASSFSAGGNNQPQHF.

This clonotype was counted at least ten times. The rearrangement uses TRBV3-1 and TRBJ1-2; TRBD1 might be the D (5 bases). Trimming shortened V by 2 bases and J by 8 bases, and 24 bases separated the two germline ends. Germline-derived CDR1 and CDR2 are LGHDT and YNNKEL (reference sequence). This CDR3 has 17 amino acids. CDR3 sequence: CASSQPTLGTAVGGYTF. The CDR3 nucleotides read TGTGCCAGCAGCCAACCCACGTTGGGGACGGCGGTGGGAGGCTACACCTTC.

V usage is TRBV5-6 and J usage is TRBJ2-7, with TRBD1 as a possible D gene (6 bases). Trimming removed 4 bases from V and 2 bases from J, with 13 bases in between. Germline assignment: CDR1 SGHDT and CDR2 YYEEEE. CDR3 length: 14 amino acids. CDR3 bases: TGTGCCAGCAGCACAACAGGGTTGGCCTACGAGCAGTACTTC. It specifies CASSTTGLAYEQYF.